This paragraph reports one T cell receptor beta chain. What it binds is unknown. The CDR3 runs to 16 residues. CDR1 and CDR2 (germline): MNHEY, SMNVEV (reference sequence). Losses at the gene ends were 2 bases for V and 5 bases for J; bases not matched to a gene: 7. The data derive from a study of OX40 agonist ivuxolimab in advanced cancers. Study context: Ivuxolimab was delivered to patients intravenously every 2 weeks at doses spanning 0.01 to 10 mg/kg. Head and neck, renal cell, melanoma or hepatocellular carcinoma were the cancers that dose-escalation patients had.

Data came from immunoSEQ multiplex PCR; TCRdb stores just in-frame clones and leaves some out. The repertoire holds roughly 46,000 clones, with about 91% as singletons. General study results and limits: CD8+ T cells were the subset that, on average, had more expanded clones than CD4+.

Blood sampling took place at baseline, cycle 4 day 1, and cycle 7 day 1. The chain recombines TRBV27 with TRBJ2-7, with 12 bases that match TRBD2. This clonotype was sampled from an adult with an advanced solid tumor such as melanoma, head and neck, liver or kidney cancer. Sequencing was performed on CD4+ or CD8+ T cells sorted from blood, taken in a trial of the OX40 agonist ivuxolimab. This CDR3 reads CASSLLLAGGPNEQYF. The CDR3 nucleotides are TGTGCCAGCAGTTTACTCCTAGCGGGAGGGCCCAACGAGCAGTACTTC.